This TCR beta chain originates from a study of CD8+CD57+ T cells in acquired aplastic anemia. Study-wide background: Across the sorted CD4+ and CD8+ cells, DNA amounts averaged roughly 3 ug.

The study's findings and limits: Around 30 sequences, all CD8+ CDR3, were shared between patients and controls.

For CDR3 and TCR beta VDJ profiling, genomic DNA was the template used. TCRdb re-analysed the reads in MiXCR, keeping a single row per CDR3 protein. Of more than 150,000 distinct CDR3 sequences in the sample, 48% were seen once. In the case of this clonotype: Its antigen is not known.

Trimming pared 3 bases from V and 2 bases from J, leaving 15 bases between. The CDR3 has 15 amino acids. Germline V gene sequence: CDR1 DFQATT, CDR2 SNEGSKA (reference sequence). In patients chosen for sequencing, flow cytometry had shown CD8+CD57+ cell expansion. This receptor was obtained from a human donor with aplastic anemia. Sequences were obtained from sorted CD4+, CD8+, or CD8+CD57+ T cells (not recorded which) from PBMCs. The V gene is TRBV20-1, the J gene TRBJ2-3, with a possible D match to TRBD2 (6 bases). The CDR3 DNA reads as TGCAGTGCTAGTCAGGTGGGACTCAACACAGATACGCAGTATTTT. It encodes CSASQVGLNTDTQYF.